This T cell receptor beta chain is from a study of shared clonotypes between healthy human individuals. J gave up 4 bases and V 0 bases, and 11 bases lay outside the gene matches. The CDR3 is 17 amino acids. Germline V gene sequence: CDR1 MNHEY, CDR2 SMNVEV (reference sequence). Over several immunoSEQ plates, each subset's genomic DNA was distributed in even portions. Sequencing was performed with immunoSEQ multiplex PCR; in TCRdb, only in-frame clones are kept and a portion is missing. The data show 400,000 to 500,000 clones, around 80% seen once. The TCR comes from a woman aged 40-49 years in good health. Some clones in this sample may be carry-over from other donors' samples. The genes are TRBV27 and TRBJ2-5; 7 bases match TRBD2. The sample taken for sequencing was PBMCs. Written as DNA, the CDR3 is TGTGCCAGCAGTTTATCGCGGGGCCTCCCGGGGGGAGAGACCCAGTACTTC. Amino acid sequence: CASSLSRGLPGGETQYF.